The 10 T cell receptor beta chains in this list originate from one sample, sequenced in a study of human T cells and chemical hapten exposure. The time point denotes: pre-sensitization, week 0. The treatment is: therapeutic diphenylcyclopropenone sensitization with weekly scalp DPC. TCRdb called the RACE reads again in MiXCR, with one record for every CDR3 protein. The sample holds 300,000 to 400,000 distinct CDR3 sequences, 4.5% to 5.5% seen once. Source: whole blood, taken in connection with sensitization to the hapten diphenylcyclopropenone (DPC). The receptors were gathered from a woman in her forties or fifties with alopecia areata. Some clones in this sample may be carry-over from other donors' samples.

This clonotype appeared many times. The chain combines TRBV7-9 with TRBJ1-2; perhaps TRBD1 as D (6 bases). Germline V CDR1 and CDR2: SEHNR, FQNEAQ (reference sequence). V lost 2 bases and J lost 6, with 13 bases in between. CDR3 size: 14 residues. This chain's CDR3 is CASSLLYREDGYTF. The DNA of the CDR3 is TGTGCCAGCAGCTTATTGTACAGGGAAGATGGCTACACCTTC.

This clonotype was detected a few times. The rearrangement joins TRBV20-1 to TRBJ1-1; D unresolved. Trimming cost V 6 bases and J 8 bases, with 19 bases left between them. This CDR3 has 13 amino acids. The germline V gene encodes CDR1 DFQATT and CDR2 SNEGSKA (reference sequence). CDR3 loop: CSAMLRTALEAFF. CDR3 DNA sequence: TGCAGTGCCATGCTCCGGACTGCCCTCGAAGCTTTCTTT.

In this sample, this clonotype turned up many times. The chain uses TRBV7-2 and TRBJ1-6, with D possibly matching TRBD1 (5 bases). The CDR3 is 14 residues long. Trimming stripped 5 bases from V and 6 bases from J, with 11 bases between. Germline lookup yields CDR1 SGHTA and CDR2 FQGNSA. The CDR3 DNA follows: TGTGCCAGCAGCACTCCCGGGGCTAATTCACCCCTCCACTTT. Protein sequence: CASSTPGANSPLHF. The full variable domain, its missing parts supplied by reference TRBV7-2 and TRBJ1-6, is GAGVSQSPSNKVTEKGKDVELRCDPISGHTALYWYRQSLGQGLEFLIYFQGNSAPDKSGLPSDRFSAERTGGSVSTLTIQRTQQEDSAVYLCASSTPGANSPLHFGNGTRLTVT.

This clonotype was seen ten or more times. V is TRBV27 and J is TRBJ2-7; 8 bases line up with TRBD2. The germline V gene encodes CDR1 MNHEY and CDR2 SMNVEV (reference sequence). CDR3 size: 16 residues. The V gene end was trimmed by 5 bases and the J gene end by 0 bases; junction bases not matched to a gene: 9. The CDR3 loop reads CASSPSAGESSYEQYF. DNA for the CDR3: TGTGCCAGCAGTCCCTCAGCGGGGGAAAGCTCCTACGAGCAGTACTTC.

This clonotype was found many times. V and J are TRBV5-1 and TRBJ2-5, with D tentatively TRBD2 (5 bases). V was pared by 0 bases and J by 7 bases, with 22 bases between. Germline V gives CDR1 SGHRS, CDR2 YFSETQ. The CDR3 is 17 residues long. DNA of the CDR3: TGCGCCAGCAGCTTGGGGAGTCGTTCCGTCTCGGGGTGGACCCAGTACTTC. It codes for CASSLGSRSVSGWTQYF. Full variable domain (outside the CDR3, taken from reference TRBV5-1 and TRBJ2-5): KAGVTQTPRYLIKTRGQQVTLSCSPISGHRSVSWYQQTPGQGLQFLFEYFSETQRNKGNFPGRFSGRQFSNSRSEMNVSTLELGDSALYLCASSLGSRSVSGWTQYFGPGTRLLVL.

This clonotype showed up many times. The chain recombines TRBV11-3 with TRBJ2-7; 7 positions match TRBD1. V shed 1 base and J 0 bases; nucleotides not matched to a gene: 0. Germline V gene lookup returns CDR1 SGHNT and CDR2 YENEEA. The CDR3 contains 14 residues. CDR3 DNA sequence: TGTGCCAGCAGCTTAGGGGACAGCTCCTACGAGCAGTACTTC. This translates into CASSLGDSSYEQYF.

The V call is TRBV7-2, the J call TRBJ2-3; 11 bases fit TRBD2. Germline loops: CDR1 SGHTA, CDR2 FQGNSA. CDR3 size: 15 residues. V lost 5 bases and J lost 2; bases outside the gene matches: 3. The CDR3 nucleotides are TGTGCCAGCAGCGGGACTAGCGGACCCACAGATACGCAGTATTTT. Translating it yields CASSGTSGPTDTQYF.

This clonotype appeared a few times. This chain uses TRBV24-1 with TRBJ1-2; TRBD1 matches 7 bases. Germline V gene data show CDR1 as KGHDR and CDR2 as SFDVKD. J lost 2 bases, V lost 4 bases, and 3 bases had no gene match. This CDR3 contains 14 residues. The CDR3 sequence is CATSEGTVNYGYTF. The CDR3 DNA is TGTGCCACCAGTGAGGGGACAGTCAACTATGGCTACACCTTC.

The chain is built from TRBV28 and TRBJ2-7; either TRBD1 or TRBD2 may supply D (5 bases each). V dropped 5 bases and J dropped 2 bases, with 16 bases sitting between them. The CDR3 sequence is 15 residues long. The germline V gene encodes CDR1 MDHEN and CDR2 SYDVKM. The CDR3 loop reads CASSPSGTITYEQYF. Written as DNA, the CDR3 is TGTGCCAGCAGTCCCAGTGGGACGATTACCTACGAGCAGTACTTC.

In this sample, this clonotype turned up many times. The CDR3 DNA is TGTGCCAGCATCGGTCCAGGGTTCCAAGAGACCCAGTACTTC. Translated, it gives CASIGPGFQETQYF. This chain links TRBV6-1 with TRBJ2-5; D is possibly TRBD1 (5 bases). The CDR3 is made up of 14 amino acids. Per germline, CDR1 MNHNS and CDR2 SASEGT. V shed 7 bases and J shed 1 base, with 13 bases lying between them.